A selection of T cell receptor beta chains follows, all from one sample in a study of type 1 and type 2 diabetes patients. TCRdb re-called the multiplex PCR reads through MiXCR, storing one row per CDR3 protein. The data contain some 250,000 distinct CDR3 sequences, over 45% of them singletons. The source material was peripheral blood mononuclear cells (PBMCs). These receptors were collected from a man aged 18 to 29 with type 2 diabetes. Each CDR3 is given with its conserved first and last residue. D genes are given only for firm matches. Not all rows give a size; the values are once, few, many and, for expanded clones, a class.

TRBV6-1	NA	TRBD2	TRBJ2-5	15	TGTGCCAGCAGTGAAGGTATGGCGGGGGGGAAGACCCAGTACTTC	CASSEGMAGGKTQYF
TRBV2	NA	NA	TRBJ2-3	18	TGTGCCAGCAGTGATCCCCGTAATCGGGTGGAGCCAACAGATACGCAGTATTTT	CASSDPRNRVEPTDTQYF
TRBV14	NA	TRBD1	TRBJ1-6	15	TGTGCCAGCAGTAAAAGGGGACAGCTTAATTCACCCCTCCACTTT	CASSKRGQLNSPLHF
TRBV6-4	NA	NA	TRBJ1-2	14	TGTGCCAGCAGTGCTCGACGGGGGGCCTCTGGCTACACCTTC	CASSARRGASGYTF
TRBV7-2	few	NA	TRBJ1-2	13	TGTGCCAGCAGCAAGCCGGACCTCTATGGCTACACCTTC	CASSKPDLYGYTF
TRBV7-9	NA	NA	TRBJ2-6	15	TGTGCCAGCAGCCGGAAGGCATCCGGGGCCAACGTCCTGACTTTC	CASSRKASGANVLTF
TRBV7-2	NA	NA	TRBJ2-2	14	TGTGCCAGCAGCTTCCCGGGGCCGGGAGGGGAGCTGTTTTTT	CASSFPGPGGELFF
TRBV6-1	few	TRBD2	TRBJ2-2	17	TGTGCCAGCAGCAGACTAGCGGGGGGAACCGTAACCGGGGAGCTGTTTTTT	CASSRLAGGTVTGELFF
TRBV20-1	NA	NA	TRBJ2-7	15	TGCAGTGCCACCTTGGGGGCAGAATTTGCCTACGAGCAGTACTTC	CSATLGAEFAYEQYF
TRBV2	NA	TRBD1	TRBJ1-6	12	TGTGCCAGGGGGACAGGAAGTTCACCCCTCCACTTT	CARGTGSSPLHF
TRBV20-1	NA	NA	TRBJ1-5	15	TGCAGTGCTAGAGATCGTCCGGGGTGGGAACAGCCCCAGCATTTT	CSARDRPGWEQPQHF
TRBV11-2	few	NA	TRBJ2-7	16	TGTGCCAGCAGCCCCGTTACGTTGGGGATAACCTACGAGCAGTACTTC	CASSPVTLGITYEQYF
TRBV25-1	many	NA	TRBJ1-2	15	TGTGCCAGCAGCGTCACCTCGGACGGGAACTATGGCTACACCTTC	CASSVTSDGNYGYTF
TRBV30	few	NA	TRBJ1-1	16	TGTGCCTTACGTTATGGATCCGGGACTGCTAACACTGAAGCTTTCTTT	CALRYGSGTANTEAFF
TRBV30	NA	NA	TRBJ2-7	15	TGTGCCTGGAGTGTACTAGCCGGGTATGGAGGCGAGCAGTACTTC	CAWSVLAGYGGEQYF
TRBV9	NA	TRBD2	TRBJ2-5	15	TGTGCCAGCAGCGCGCTAGCGGGAGCGGGAGAGACCCAGTACTTC	CASSALAGAGETQYF
TRBV28	NA	NA	TRBJ2-1	12	TGTGCCAGCAGTCCCAATAGTTTTGAGCAGTTCTTC	CASSPNSFEQFF
TRBV3-1	NA	NA	TRBJ2-7	16	TGTGCCAGCAGCCAAGGGTCGGCAGCCGTGGAAGGCGAGCAGTACTTC	CASSQGSAAVEGEQYF
TRBV7-9	once	NA	TRBJ2-5	17	TGTGCCAGCAGCTTAGAGGGGGTGTTATCGTGTCGAGAGACCCAGTACTTC	CASSLEGVLSCRETQYF
TRBV29-1	few	NA	TRBJ2-7	12	TGCAGCGTTGGACAGGACTCCTACGAGCAGTACTTC	CSVGQDSYEQYF
TRBV27	NA	TRBD1	TRBJ2-1	13	TGTGCCAGCAGTGGCTCGACAGGGCGTGAGCAGTTCTTC	CASSGSTGREQFF
TRBV25-1	NA	NA	TRBJ2-1	14	TGTGCCAGCAGAGGGAGAGGGTCCTACAATGGGCAGTTCTTC	CASRGRGSYNGQFF
TRBV4-1	NA	TRBD1	TRBJ2-2	18	TGCGCCAGCAGCCAAGGGGGCCCGGGGACAGGGGCCACCGGGGAGCTGTTTTTT	CASSQGGPGTGATGELFF
TRBV5-1	NA	NA	TRBJ1-2	14	TGCGCCAGCAGCCTTGGCGCGGTAAACTATGGCTACACCTTC	CASSLGAVNYGYTF
TRBV7-3	NA	TRBD2	TRBJ2-1	16	TGTGCCAGCAGCTCGTTAGCGGGAGAGTCCTACAATGAGCAGTTCTTC	CASSSLAGESYNEQFF
TRBV14	NA	TRBD2	TRBJ2-1	16	TGTGCCAGCAGCCAAGATATGATAGCGGGAGGGATTGAGCAGTTCTTC	CASSQDMIAGGIEQFF
TRBV10-1	NA	NA	TRBJ1-1	13	TGCGCCAGCAGCGGGGACCTGAACACTGAAGCTTTCTTT	CASSGDLNTEAFF
TRBV7-2	NA	TRBD1	TRBJ1-6	16	TGTGCCAGCAGCTTTGGGCAACAGGGGGCGTATTCACCCCTCCACTTT	CASSFGQQGAYSPLHF
TRBV20-1	NA	TRBD1	TRBJ1-1	14	TGCAGTGCTAGCGTGGACAGGGGGCTTACTGAAGCTTTCTTT	CSASVDRGLTEAFF
TRBV6-6	NA	TRBD1	TRBJ2-7	16	TGTGCCAGCACCAACTCACAGGGGGCTCTTTCCTACGAGCAGTACTTC	CASTNSQGALSYEQYF
TRBV19	few	TRBD2	TRBJ2-2	15	TGTGCCAGTAGTCTTCTAGCGGGAGGCACCGGGGAGCTGTTTTTT	CASSLLAGGTGELFF
TRBV10-2	NA	TRBD1	TRBJ2-1	14	TGCGCCAGCAAGGCGGGACAGGGTGATAATGAGCAGTTCTTC	CASKAGQGDNEQFF
TRBV5-1	NA	NA	TRBJ2-1	13	TGCGCCAGCAGCCCGAAGCAGGGAAGTGAGCAGTTCTTC	CASSPKQGSEQFF
TRBV7-8	NA	NA	TRBJ2-5	12	TGTGCCAGCAGCTTAGTAGGGAGGCCCCAGTACTTC	CASSLVGRPQYF
TRBV2	NA	TRBD2	TRBJ2-7	16	TGTGCCAGCGAACTAGCGGGAGGGAGAGGGATCTACGAGCAGTACTTC	CASELAGGRGIYEQYF
TRBV2	many	NA	TRBJ2-7	16	TGTGCCAGCAGTGAGCAGGGTACAGCTCACTCCTACGAGCAGTACTTC	CASSEQGTAHSYEQYF
TRBV28	NA	NA	TRBJ1-1	12	TGTGCCAGCAGCGTGATGTACACTGAAGCTTTCTTT	CASSVMYTEAFF
TRBV6-5	few	TRBD1	TRBJ1-6	15	TGTGCCAGCAGAGGTAGGGGGACAGCTCATTCACCCCTCCACTTT	CASRGRGTAHSPLHF
TRBV2	few	NA	TRBJ1-5	15	TGTGCCAGCAGTGAAGCAGGCGGCAGTGATCAGCCCCAGCATTTT	CASSEAGGSDQPQHF
TRBV12-5	NA	NA	TRBJ1-2	11	TGTGCTAGTGGTTTGGAATATGGCTACACCTTC	CASGLEYGYTF